This T cell receptor beta chain was sequenced for a study of radiation and T cells in renal cell carcinoma. Whole-study results and caveats: Pretreatment tumor biopsies were lacking, so baseline clonotypes are unknown.

Per germline, CDR1 ENHRY and CDR2 SYGVKD. V lost 0 bases and J lost 11, with 16 bases in between. The CDR3 spans 14 residues. Using immunoSEQ multiplex PCR, the repertoire was profiled, and TCRdb retains in-frame clones only, with some absent. Of approximately 170,000 clones listed, 88% are singletons. Of note for this clone: Its antigen is currently unknown.

Stated time point: blood 4 weeks post-SBRT, at nephrectomy. The treatment here: 15 Gy SBRT to primary tumor, nephrectomy 4 weeks later. Nephrectomy followed 15 Gy stereotactic body radiation by 4 weeks. Radiation-treated patients gave blood at baseline, week 2 and week 4. This renal cell carcinoma was of the clear cell type. Sequencing was performed on blood, taken from a patient whose treatment included radiotherapy and nephrectomy. The TCR sequence derives from a woman aged 45-60 years with renal cell carcinoma. The chain combines TRBV10-3 with TRBJ1-1, with D hard to call. CDR3 bases: TGTGCCATCAGTGAGTCCGGGAGCAATGGGGAGGCTTTCTTT. Residues: CAISESGSNGEAFF.